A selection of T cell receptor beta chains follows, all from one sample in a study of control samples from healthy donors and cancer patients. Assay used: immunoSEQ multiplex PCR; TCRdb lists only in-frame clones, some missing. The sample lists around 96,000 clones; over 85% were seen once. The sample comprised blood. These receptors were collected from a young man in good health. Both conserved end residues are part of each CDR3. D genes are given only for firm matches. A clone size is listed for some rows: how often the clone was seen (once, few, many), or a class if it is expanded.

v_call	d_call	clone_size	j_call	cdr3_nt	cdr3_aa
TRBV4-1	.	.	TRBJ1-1	TGCGCCAGCAGCCAAGAGGTAAATGACCCTGAAGCTTTCTTT	CASSQEVNDPEAFF
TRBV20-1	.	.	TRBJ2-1	TGCAGTGCTCAGTACAATGAGCAGTTCTTC	CSAQYNEQFF
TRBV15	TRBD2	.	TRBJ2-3	TGTGCCACCAGCCCCCGGGAGCGGGGGGGCAGAGATACGCAGTATTTT	CATSPRERGGRDTQYF
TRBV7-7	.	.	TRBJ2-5	TGTGCTAGCAGCTTAGCGGCGGGACAGCAAGAGACCCAGTACTTC	CASSLAAGQQETQYF
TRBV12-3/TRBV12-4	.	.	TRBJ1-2	TGTGCCAGCAATCCTAGAGGGTTTGATGGCTACACCTTC	CASNPRGFDGYTF
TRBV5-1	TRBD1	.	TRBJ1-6	TGCGCCAGCAGCTTGCGGCAGGGGGATAATTCACCCCTCCACTTT	CASSLRQGDNSPLHF
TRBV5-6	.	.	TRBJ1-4	TGTGCCAGCAGCCCCGGATTAGAGTACGCAAGTAATGAAAAACTGTTTTTT	CASSPGLEYASNEKLFF
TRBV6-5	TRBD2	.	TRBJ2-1	TGTGCCAGCAGTTACTCTGCGGGGGATTACAATGAGCAGTTCTTC	CASSYSAGDYNEQFF
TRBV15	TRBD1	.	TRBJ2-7	TGTGCCACCAGCAACAGAGTGACAGGGGGTCTGTACGAGCAGTACTTC	CATSNRVTGGLYEQYF
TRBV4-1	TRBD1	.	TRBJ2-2	TGCGCCAGCAGCCCTATGGGGACAGGACCCACCGGGGAGCTGTTTTTT	CASSPMGTGPTGELFF
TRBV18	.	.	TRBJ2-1	TGTGCCAGCTCACCAAAGGACAGTATCTACAATGAGCAGTTCTTC	CASSPKDSIYNEQFF
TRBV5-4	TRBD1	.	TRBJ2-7	TGTGCCAGCAGCTTGGGGACAGGGGTTAGCGAGCAGTACTTC	CASSLGTGVSEQYF
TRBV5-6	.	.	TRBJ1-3	TGTGCCAGCAGCTTTGACACTGGAAACACCATATATTTT	CASSFDTGNTIYF
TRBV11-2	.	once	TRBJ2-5	TGTGCCAGCAGCTTAACAGGGATCTGGGAGACCCAGTACTTC	CASSLTGIWETQYF
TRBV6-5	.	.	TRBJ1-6	TGTGCCAGCGGAGAAAGATATAATTCACCCCTCCACTTT	CASGERYNSPLHF
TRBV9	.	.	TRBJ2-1	TGTGCCAGCAGCCCGCGGACCCAACGGGCGGCCTCTAGGTACAATGAGCAGTTCTTC	CASSPRTQRAASRYNEQFF
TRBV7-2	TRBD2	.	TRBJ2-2	TGTGCCAGCAGCTTAGTAGGACTAGCGGGAACCGGGGAGCTGTTTTTT	CASSLVGLAGTGELFF
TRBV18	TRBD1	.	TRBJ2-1	TGTGCCAGCTCACTCACGGGACAGGGGGCTTCTCAGTTCTTC	CASSLTGQGASQFF
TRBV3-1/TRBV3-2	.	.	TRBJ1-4	TGTGCCACCGGAAGCGGTAATGAAAAACTGTTTTTT	CATGSGNEKLFF
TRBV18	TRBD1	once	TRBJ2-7	TGTGCCAGCTCACCACCGGGACAGGGCTACGAGCAGTACTTC	CASSPPGQGYEQYF
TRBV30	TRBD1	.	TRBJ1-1	TGTGCCTGGAGTCTTGTAGACAGGGGTACTGAAGCTTTCTTT	CAWSLVDRGTEAFF
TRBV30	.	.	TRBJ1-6	TGTGCCTGGAGTGTACTGGTGACAGTACCTTTGGCCCTCCACTTT	CAWSVLVTVPLALHF
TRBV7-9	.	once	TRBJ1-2	TGTGCCAGCAGCTTGAGGGGAGATGGCTACACCTTC	CASSLRGDGYTF
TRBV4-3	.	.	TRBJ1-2	TGCGCCAGCAGCCAAGATCGGGTCAGGGCAGCTAACTATGGCTACACCTTC	CASSQDRVRAANYGYTF
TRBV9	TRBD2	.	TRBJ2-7	TGTGCCAGCAGCTTCGGGACTAGCGGGAGGGATGGCGAGCAGTACTTC	CASSFGTSGRDGEQYF
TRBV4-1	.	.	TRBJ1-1	TGCGCCAGCAGCCAAGATGGGAAGGTAATGGCTTTCTTT	CASSQDGKVMAFF
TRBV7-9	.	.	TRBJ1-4	TGTGCCAGCAGCTTAGCGGCGGGAACGAGTGAAAAACTGTTTTTT	CASSLAAGTSEKLFF
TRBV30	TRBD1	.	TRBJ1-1	TGTGCCTGGAGTGTAGACAGGGCGAGTAACACTGAAGCTTTCTTT	CAWSVDRASNTEAFF
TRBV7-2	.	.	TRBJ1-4	TGTGCCAGCAGCTTAGGAGAAGCAACTAATGAAAAACTGTTTTTT	CASSLGEATNEKLFF
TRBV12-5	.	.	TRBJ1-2	TGTGCTAGTGGACTGAAACTCACCGGTGGCTATGGCTACACCTTC	CASGLKLTGGYGYTF
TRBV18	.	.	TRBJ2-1	TGTGCCAGCTCACCACCGAGTGATGAGCAGTTCTTC	CASSPPSDEQFF
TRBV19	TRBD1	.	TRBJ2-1	TGTGCCAGTAGTACCGGGACAGGGGCAAGGCGGGAGTTCTTC	CASSTGTGARREFF
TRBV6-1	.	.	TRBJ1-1	TGTGCCAGCAGTGAACCCCCGGGCAGGGAGGGTTGGACTGAAGCTTTCTTT	CASSEPPGREGWTEAFF
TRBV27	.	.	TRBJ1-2	TGTGCCAGCAGTTTCCGGGGGGGAGGCTACACCTTC	CASSFRGGGYTF
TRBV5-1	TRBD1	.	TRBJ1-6	TGCGCCAGCAGCCTGAACAGGGGGCCGGGGTCACCCCTCCACTTT	CASSLNRGPGSPLHF
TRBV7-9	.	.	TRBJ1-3	TGTGCCAGCAGCTTAAGTCAGGCAAGCTCTGGAAACACCATATATTTT	CASSLSQASSGNTIYF
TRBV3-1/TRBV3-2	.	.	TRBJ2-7	TGTGCCAGCAGCCTTGGGTTGGCTTTGAAAAGGAACGAGCAGTACTTC	CASSLGLALKRNEQYF
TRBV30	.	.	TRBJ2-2	TGTGCCTGGAGTGTACTTGGAGCTAACACCGGGGAGCTGTTTTTT	CAWSVLGANTGELFF
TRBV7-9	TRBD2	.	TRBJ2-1	TGTGCCAGCAGCTTACAGGGACTAGCGATGGGTGAGCAGTTCTTC	CASSLQGLAMGEQFF
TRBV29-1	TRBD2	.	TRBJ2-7	TGCAGCGTTGAAGAAGGGATGGGGACTAGCTCCTACGAGCAGTACTTC	CSVEEGMGTSSYEQYF
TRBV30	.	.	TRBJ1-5	TGTGCCTGGAGTGAGACAGGACTTAGCAATCAGCCCCAGCATTTT	CAWSETGLSNQPQHF
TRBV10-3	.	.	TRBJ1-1	TGTGCCACCAATGGACGGTCCACAGAAGAAGCTTTCTTT	CATNGRSTEEAFF
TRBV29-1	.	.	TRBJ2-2	TGCAGCGTCAGGGACCCCACCGGGGAGCTGTTTTTT	CSVRDPTGELFF
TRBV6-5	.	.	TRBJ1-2	TGTGCCAGCAAGGATCACTCATATGGCTACACCTTC	CASKDHSYGYTF
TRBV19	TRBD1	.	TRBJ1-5	TGTGCCAGCCAAGGACAGGGGGATCAGCCCCAGCATTTT	CASQGQGDQPQHF
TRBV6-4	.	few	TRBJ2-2	TGTGCCAGCAAAAAAGGACGTTCTGATGACGGGGAGCTGTTTTTT	CASKKGRSDDGELFF
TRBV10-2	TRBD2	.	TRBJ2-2	TGCGCCAGCAGGCGCCTAGCGGGGCTGTCGAACACCGGGGAGCTGTTTTTT	CASRRLAGLSNTGELFF
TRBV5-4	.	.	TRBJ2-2	TGTGCCAGCAGCCCGGCCCTGGGGAATGGGGACACCGGGGAGCTGTTTTTT	CASSPALGNGDTGELFF
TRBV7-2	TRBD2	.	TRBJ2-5	TGTGCCAGCAGCTTAGACCGATCCGGGGGGCAGTACTTC	CASSLDRSGGQYF
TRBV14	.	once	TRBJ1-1	TGTGCCAGAGAGGCCGAGCAGGGCAGGTCCCGCACTGAAGCTTTCTTT	CAREAEQGRSRTEAFF
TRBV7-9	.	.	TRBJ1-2	TGTGCCAGCAATGTAGCAGGGCCGATTAACTATGGCTACACCTTC	CASNVAGPINYGYTF
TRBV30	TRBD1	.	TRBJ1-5	TGTGCCTGGGCAGGGGGCCCTAATCAGCCCCAGCATTTT	CAWAGGPNQPQHF
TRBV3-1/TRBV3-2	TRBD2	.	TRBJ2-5	TGTGCCAGCACCCTGGTAAGCGGGGGGAACCAAGAGACCCAGTACTTC	CASTLVSGGNQETQYF
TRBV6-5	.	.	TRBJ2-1	TGTGCCAGCAGCTTAGAGTATGGCCCCTACAATGAGCAGTTCTTC	CASSLEYGPYNEQFF
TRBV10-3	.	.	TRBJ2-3	TGTGCCATCAGGGACGAGGTGGATACGCAGTATTTT	CAIRDEVDTQYF